This T cell receptor beta chain was sequenced during a study of identical twins. This clonotype was detected only a few times. The target antigen is unknown. A universal primer site was incorporated via template switching, and the cDNA contained unique molecular identifiers. In TCRdb, the 5' RACE reads were re-called with MiXCR into one record per CDR3 protein. The sample includes roughly 290,000 distinct CDR3 sequences, roughly 8.6% of them seen just once. Per the germline V gene, CDR1 is SNHLY and CDR2 is FYNNEI. V lost 7 bases and J 0 bases, leaving 15 bases between the germline ends. The CDR3 sequence is 16 residues long. Study-wide findings and caveats: Within monozygotic twins, out-of-frame TCR alpha sharing was underestimated by the models.

The same sample was also studied in work on yellow fever vaccine responses in identical twins.

This sequence originates from a woman between 18 and 29 years old in good health. Source material: memory (CD45RO+) T cells sorted from blood. This chain connects TRBV2 to TRBJ2-2; no clear D gene. The CDR3 region is CASTHDMGANTGELFF. DNA for the CDR3: TGTGCCAGCACCCATGACATGGGCGCGAACACCGGGGAGCTGTTTTTT.